This T cell receptor (beta chain) was retrieved from a study of B cell selection in AIRE deficiency. Study-level results: Patient Tconv and Treg cells showed healthy-like TCRBV usage, CDR3 length, diversity. About 30.6% of healthy-shared Treg sequences were found among patient Tconv cells. Shared Treg sequences had shorter CDR3s, biased toward rearrangements with few non-templated insertions. Of a few thousand shared Treg TCRbeta sequences, roughly 32% were healthy-only, around 10% patient-only.

V dropped 0 bases and J dropped 6 bases, with 12 bases sitting between them. CDR3 length: 15 amino acids. The germline V gene encodes CDR1 SGHDN and CDR2 FVKESK. On this clone itself: Its target is unknown.

Conventional CD4 T cells were sorted as CD4+CD127+ cells. This table comes from immunoSEQ multiplex PCR, and its TCRdb copy is limited to in-frame clones, with some not included. The repertoire holds tens of thousands of clones, with approximately 97% as singletons. Sequencing used conventional CD4+ T cells sorted from PBMCs. The TCR originated in a human donor with AIRE deficiency. The chain employs TRBV14 and TRBJ2-1, with D uncertain. CDR3 protein: CASSQDGWSPNEQFF. The CDR3, as DNA: TGTGCCAGCAGCCAAGATGGGTGGTCCCCCAATGAGCAGTTCTTC.